Listed below are T cell receptor beta chains from one sample, sequenced in a study of blood T cell repertoires in COVID-19. This table comes from immunoSEQ multiplex PCR, and its TCRdb copy is limited to in-frame clones, with some not included. The sample holds about 28,000 clones; about 90% are singletons and the top ten take more than 5%. The sequencing input was peripheral blood. The receptors shown here come from a man aged 60 to 75 with active COVID-19. Each CDR3 is given with its conserved first and last residue. A D gene is named only where the DNA matches it firmly. The size of a clone is reported for some rows only, either as once, few or many, or as a class for expanded clones.

V	J	size	D	CDR3	DNA
TRBV18	TRBJ2-3	-	TRBD1	CASSPVSGGSTDTQYF	TGTGCCAGCTCACCAGTTTCAGGGGGCTCCACAGATACGCAGTATTTT
TRBV28	TRBJ2-5	-	TRBD2	CASSVFAGGPQETQYF	TGTGCCAGCAGCGTTTTCGCGGGGGGTCCACAAGAGACCCAGTACTTC
TRBV9	TRBJ1-1	-	-	CASSVGGGLNTEAFF	TGTGCCAGCAGCGTAGGTGGAGGGCTGAACACTGAAGCTTTCTTT
TRBV18	TRBJ1-1	-	-	CASSPQLGQVILGNTEAFF	TGTGCCAGCTCACCCCAACTGGGACAAGTGATCCTGGGGAACACTGAAGCTTTCTTT
TRBV14	TRBJ1-3	once	-	CASSQDVRAYGNTIYF	TGTGCCAGCAGCCAAGATGTCAGGGCTTACGGAAACACCATATATTTT
TRBV6-4	TRBJ2-7	-	-	CASRVEQGSYEQYF	TGTGCCAGCAGAGTGGAACAGGGCTCCTACGAGCAGTACTTC
TRBV6-2/TRBV6-3	TRBJ1-2	-	TRBD1	CASSTGTAVYGYTF	TGTGCCAGCAGTACTGGGACAGCTGTTTATGGCTACACCTTC
TRBV24-1	TRBJ2-7	-	TRBD2	CATSPPREGYEQYF	TGTGCCACCTCTCCCCCCAGGGAGGGCTACGAGCAGTACTTC
TRBV19	TRBJ2-1	few	TRBD2	CASRAGLAGNEQFF	TGTGCCAGTAGAGCTGGACTAGCGGGCAATGAGCAGTTCTTC
TRBV7-2	TRBJ1-2	-	TRBD1	CASSLYGTGRAGYTF	TGTGCCAGCAGCTTGTACGGGACAGGGAGAGCTGGCTACACCTTC
TRBV3-1/TRBV3-2	TRBJ1-5	-	TRBD1	CASSQADRGNQPQHF	TGTGCCAGCAGCCAAGCGGACAGGGGCAATCAGCCCCAGCATTTT
TRBV2	TRBJ1-6	-	-	CASSETGSGSPLHF	TGTGCCAGCAGTGAAACAGGGTCTGGATCACCCCTCCACTTT
TRBV5-1	TRBJ2-3	-	TRBD1	CASSLWTGNADTQYF	TGCGCCAGCAGCTTATGGACAGGGAACGCAGATACGCAGTATTTT
TRBV6-5	TRBJ2-1	-	TRBD2	CASRITSGLYNEQFF	TGTGCCAGCAGGATCACTAGCGGGCTATACAATGAGCAGTTCTTC
TRBV11-3	TRBJ1-2	-	TRBD1	CASSSQGTGEWYGYTF	TGTGCCAGCAGCTCCCAGGGGACAGGGGAATGGTATGGCTACACCTTC
TRBV27	TRBJ1-2	-	-	CASSLSSGYGYTF	TGTGCCAGCAGTTTATCATCAGGGTACGGCTACACCTTC
TRBV18	TRBJ2-7	-	-	CASSPPSAAYEQYF	TGTGCCAGCTCACCACCGAGCGCAGCCTACGAGCAGTACTTC
TRBV11-2	TRBJ1-4	-	TRBD1	CASSLDGTAPEKLFF	TGTGCCAGCAGCTTGGACGGGACAGCACCTGAAAAACTGTTTTTT
TRBV6-6	TRBJ2-7	-	TRBD1	CASNEGQETYEQYF	TGTGCCAGCAACGAGGGACAGGAAACCTACGAGCAGTACTTC
TRBV5-6	TRBJ1-2	-	-	CASSWFGELPTRYGYTF	TGTGCCAGCAGCTGGTTCGGGGAACTCCCTACCCGCTATGGCTACACCTTC
TRBV6-5	TRBJ1-2	-	-	CASTGGDGYTF	TGTGCCAGCACGGGAGGCGATGGCTACACCTTC
TRBV5-6	TRBJ2-1	-	TRBD1	CASSLADRGSYNEQFF	TGTGCCAGCAGCTTGGCCGACAGGGGAAGCTACAATGAGCAGTTCTTC
TRBV6-5	TRBJ2-1	few	TRBD2	CASSYSPSGGYEQFF	TGTGCCAGCAGTTACTCACCTAGCGGGGGGTATGAGCAGTTCTTC
TRBV6-5	TRBJ2-7	-	-	CASRLPRGEQYF	TGTGCCAGCAGACTTCCGCGGGGCGAGCAGTACTTC
TRBV7-8	TRBJ1-5	-	TRBD1	CASSLHRGPSQPQHF	TGTGCCAGCAGCTTACACAGGGGGCCATCTCAGCCCCAGCATTTT